This T cell receptor (beta chain) is drawn from a study of cytomegalovirus exposure and HLA in healthy donors. Study-wide background: Earlier, 117 million unique TCR beta sequences were recovered from around 190 million T cells by an analysis.

Study-wide points: It emerged from a later analysis that several of the most significant clusters appeared to be linked to common viral pathogens.

Concerning this clone itself: Antigen specificity is unknown.

Vbeta (60) and Jbeta (13) primers were used in the PCR. TCRdb's table, derived via immunoSEQ multiplex PCR, lists solely in-frame clones and lacks some. The sample lists some 190,000 clones; roughly 78% were seen once. The receptor was isolated from a woman in her 30s in good health and CMV-seronegative. Sequencing was performed on PBMCs.

The CDR3: CASSHRLAGDNEQFF. CDR3 sequence (DNA): TGTGCCAGCAGCCACAGACTAGCGGGGGACAATGAGCAGTTCTTC. The chain combines TRBV4-2 with TRBJ2-1, with 12 bases lining up with TRBD2. Trimming cost V 3 bases and J 5 bases; bases outside gene matches: 2. The CDR3 is made up of 15 amino acids. Germline CDR1 and CDR2: LGHNA and YNFKEQ.